This T cell receptor (beta chain) was captured by sequencing in a study of T cells in Graves' hyperthyroidism and ophthalmopathy. Diagnostic assessment was based on clinical symptoms, serum thyroxine and TRAb, thyroid ultrasound and orbital computed tomography. The investigators amplified TCR beta CDR3 regions from RNA transcripts. Carried out on the TCR CDR3, a first-round RT-PCR used the HTBI primer set. TCRdb re-analysed the multiplex PCR reads in MiXCR, keeping a single row per CDR3 protein. In the table there are 490,000 or so distinct CDR3 sequences, 22% of which are singletons. This clonotype was picked up many times. The CDR3 is 17 residues long. Trimming at V came to 0 bases and at J to 3 bases, leaving 5 bases not matched to a gene. The germline V gene has CDR1 LGHDT and CDR2 YNNKEL (reference sequence).

The chain carries TRBV3-1 and TRBJ2-5; 12 bases match TRBD2. Specimen: blood. The sequence came from a woman in her seventies with Graves' ophthalmopathy. The CDR3 DNA sequence: TGTGCCAGCAGCCAAGATCGAGGACTAGCGGGGAAAGAGACCCAGTACTTC. It specifies CASSQDRGLAGKETQYF.